These T cell receptor beta chains were read from a single sample in a study of T cell responses to AZD1222 COVID-19 vaccine. Libraries were prepared by immunoSEQ multiplex PCR; TCRdb keeps only in-frame clonotypes and omits some of them. Here the sample spans about 200,000 clones, approximately 94% being singletons. The material was peripheral blood, obtained on day 0 of MenACWY control vaccination. All receptors derive from an adult in good health. Each CDR3 is given with its conserved first and last residue. A D gene is named only where the DNA matches it firmly. Clone size appears in some rows only: once, few, many, or a class for an expanded clone.

D gene	V gene	clone size	J gene	CDR3 protein	CDR3 DNA
NA	TRBV6-2/TRBV6-3	NA	TRBJ1-6	CASSSQQGVGRQGNSPLHF	TGTGCCAGCAGTTCCCAACAGGGAGTCGGTCGTCAGGGGAATTCACCCCTCCACTTT
TRBD1	TRBV6-5	NA	TRBJ1-2	CASRGTASNYGYTF	TGTGCCAGCAGGGGGACAGCGTCTAACTATGGCTACACCTTC
NA	TRBV9	NA	TRBJ1-3	CASSAPRGGSGNTIYF	TGTGCCAGCAGCGCCCCCCGCGGAGGCTCTGGAAACACCATATATTTT
NA	TRBV7-3	NA	TRBJ2-3	CASSLTGGRDTQYF	TGTGCCAGCAGCTTAACGGGGGGCCGAGATACGCAGTATTTT
TRBD1	TRBV27	NA	TRBJ1-2	CASRRQGYDHGYTF	TGTGCCTCACGGCGACAGGGCTATGATCATGGCTACACCTTC
NA	TRBV9	NA	TRBJ1-5	CASSVDPLGDQPQHF	TGTGCCAGCAGCGTAGACCCACTAGGGGATCAGCCCCAGCATTTT
TRBD1	TRBV7-2	NA	TRBJ1-4	CASSSPGQRGEKLFF	TGTGCCAGCAGCTCTCCGGGACAGAGGGGTGAAAAACTGTTTTTT
NA	TRBV18	NA	TRBJ1-6	CASGLGVTDSPLHF	TGTGCCAGCGGTTTGGGGGTAACGGATTCACCCCTCCACTTT
TRBD1	TRBV18	NA	TRBJ2-2	CASSPPGQGPVGELFF	TGTGCCAGCTCACCACCGGGACAGGGGCCCGTCGGGGAGCTGTTTTTT
TRBD1	TRBV5-4	NA	TRBJ1-1	CASSQGQGIGMNTEAFF	TGTGCCAGCAGTCAGGGACAGGGGATAGGAATGAACACTGAAGCTTTCTTT
NA	TRBV6-6	NA	TRBJ1-6	CASRLGADASPLHF	TGTGCCAGCCGTTTAGGAGCAGACGCTTCACCCCTCCACTTT
NA	TRBV7-2	NA	TRBJ2-3	CASSPPGADTQYF	TGTGCCAGCAGCCCTCCCGGGGCAGATACGCAGTATTTT
TRBD2	TRBV6-6	NA	TRBJ2-3	CALTSGGAGTQYF	TGTGCCCTGACTAGCGGGGGGGCCGGTACGCAGTATTTT
NA	TRBV6-1	NA	TRBJ1-4	CASSETVNEKLFF	TGTGCCAGCAGTGAAACAGTGAATGAAAAACTGTTTTTT
NA	TRBV19	once	TRBJ2-3	CASSRRADTQYF	TGTGCCAGTAGTCGTAGGGCCGATACGCAGTATTTT
NA	TRBV7-3	NA	TRBJ1-6	CASSLRQKASPLHF	TGTGCCAGCAGCTTAAGACAAAAAGCTTCACCCCTCCACTTT
NA	TRBV30	NA	TRBJ1-1	CAWSVGQAEAFF	TGTGCCTGGAGTGTAGGTCAGGCCGAAGCTTTCTTT
TRBD2	TRBV10-2	once	TRBJ2-1	CASRGTSGGVLEQFF	TGCGCCAGCAGGGGGACTAGCGGGGGGGTACTGGAGCAGTTCTTC
NA	TRBV18	once	TRBJ2-3	CASSPRGLGGTDTQYF	TGTGCCAGCTCACCCCGGGGCCTAGGTGGCACAGATACGCAGTATTTT
NA	TRBV7-2	once	TRBJ1-2	CASSLDRQFGYTF	TGTGCCAGCAGCTTAGACCGTCAGTTTGGCTACACCTTC
NA	TRBV4-1	NA	TRBJ1-3	CASSQALGWPPLYF	TGCGCCAGCAGCCAAGCTCTCGGATGGCCGCCTTTATATTTT
TRBD1	TRBV5-1	NA	TRBJ1-2	CASSLEAGRTGVLYGYTF	TGCGCCAGCAGCTTGGAGGCCGGAAGGACAGGGGTCTTGTATGGCTACACCTTC
TRBD1	TRBV15	NA	TRBJ1-1	CATSRGTGRTEAFF	TGTGCCACCAGCAGGGGGACAGGGAGAACTGAAGCTTTCTTT
NA	TRBV6-5	NA	TRBJ1-1	CASTRTGNTEAFF	TGTGCCAGTACCCGTACGGGGAACACTGAAGCTTTCTTT
TRBD1	TRBV5-1	NA	TRBJ1-2	CASSPRTGKDGYTF	TGCGCCAGCAGCCCCCGGACAGGGAAGGATGGCTACACCTTC
NA	TRBV27	NA	TRBJ1-2	CASSLAARTDYYGYTF	TGTGCCAGCAGTTTAGCCGCCCGGACGGACTACTATGGCTACACCTTC
NA	TRBV18	NA	TRBJ2-5	CASSPFRLEETQYF	TGTGCCAGCTCACCGTTTCGTCTCGAAGAGACCCAGTACTTC
TRBD1	TRBV5-1	NA	TRBJ2-5	CASSPRDRGRGTQYF	TGCGCCAGCAGCCCTCGGGACAGGGGGCGCGGGACCCAGTACTTC
NA	TRBV4-1	NA	TRBJ1-4	CASSQVSRELGKLFF	TGCGCCAGCAGCCAAGTTAGCCGGGAACTTGGAAAACTGTTTTTT
NA	TRBV12-3/TRBV12-4	NA	TRBJ1-2	CASSLSRDEGYTF	TGTGCCAGCAGTTTGAGCAGGGATGAGGGCTACACCTTC
NA	TRBV5-1	NA	TRBJ2-7	CASSAGQPGSYEQYF	TGCGCCAGCAGCGCGGGACAGCCTGGCTCCTACGAGCAGTACTTC
NA	TRBV5-4	NA	TRBJ1-2	CASSFGNYGYTF	TGTGCCAGCAGCTTCGGCAACTATGGCTACACCTTC
NA	TRBV9	NA	TRBJ2-7	CASSVEGTSYEQYF	TGTGCCAGCAGCGTAGAGGGCACCTCCTACGAGCAGTACTTC
NA	TRBV19	NA	TRBJ2-5	CATQGTNQETQYF	TGTGCCACCCAAGGGACAAACCAAGAGACCCAGTACTTC
TRBD1	TRBV6-5	NA	TRBJ1-2	CASSYEQGARYGYTF	TGTGCCAGCAGTTACGAGCAGGGGGCCAGGTATGGCTACACCTTC
NA	TRBV10-3	NA	TRBJ1-5	CAISGEGNQPQHF	TGTGCCATCAGTGGGGAGGGCAATCAGCCCCAGCATTTT
TRBD1	TRBV7-2	NA	TRBJ1-2	CASSLGDRVSGYTF	TGTGCCAGCAGCTTAGGGGACAGGGTCTCTGGCTACACCTTC
NA	TRBV30	NA	TRBJ1-5	CAWSTTEHQPQHF	TGTGCCTGGAGTACCACAGAGCATCAGCCCCAGCATTTT
NA	TRBV3-1/TRBV3-2	NA	TRBJ2-7	CASSQEWAQQYF	TGTGCCAGCAGCCAAGAATGGGCCCAGCAGTACTTC
TRBD1	TRBV19	NA	TRBJ2-2	CASSIARTGYTGELFF	TGTGCCAGTAGTATAGCAAGGACAGGGTACACCGGGGAGCTGTTTTTT
NA	TRBV3-1/TRBV3-2	once	TRBJ2-3	CASSLVKETAQYF	TGTGCCAGCAGCCTCGTCAAGGAGACAGCCCAGTATTTT
NA	TRBV19	few	TRBJ1-5	CASSIGGGGNQPQHF	TGTGCCAGTAGTATAGGAGGAGGGGGCAATCAGCCCCAGCATTTT
NA	TRBV6-1	NA	TRBJ1-5	CASSDGGGFNQPQHF	TGTGCCAGCAGTGACGGAGGGGGGTTCAATCAGCCCCAGCATTTT
NA	TRBV30	NA	TRBJ1-6	CAWSVTHSNSPLHF	TGTGCCTGGAGTGTAACTCATTCCAATTCACCCCTCCACTTT
NA	TRBV27	NA	TRBJ2-1	CASSAEWRRDNEQFF	TGTGCCAGCAGTGCGGAGTGGAGACGCGACAATGAGCAGTTCTTC
NA	TRBV29-1	NA	TRBJ2-5	CSVKDGAETQYF	TGCAGCGTTAAGGACGGTGCAGAGACCCAGTACTTC
NA	TRBV7-8	once	TRBJ2-2	CASSKRTVHETGELFF	TGTGCCAGCAGCAAGAGGACTGTCCATGAAACCGGGGAGCTGTTTTTT
TRBD1	TRBV28	NA	TRBJ1-1	CASRPGQKFGEAFF	TGTGCCAGCAGACCGGGACAGAAGTTCGGTGAAGCTTTCTTT
NA	TRBV7-8	NA	TRBJ1-1	CASSLTPNTEAFF	TGTGCCAGCAGCTTAACGCCGAACACTGAAGCTTTCTTT
NA	TRBV5-1	NA	TRBJ1-2	CASSLGTSNGYTF	TGCGCCAGCAGCTTGGGGACGTCGAATGGCTACACCTTC
TRBD1	TRBV25-1	NA	TRBJ1-1	CASSESDRGFVNTEAFF	TGTGCCAGCAGTGAATCGGACAGGGGCTTTGTGAACACTGAAGCTTTCTTT
NA	TRBV12-3/TRBV12-4	NA	TRBJ1-1	CASSFRMNTEAFF	TGTGCCAGCAGTTTCCGGATGAACACTGAAGCTTTCTTT
TRBD2	TRBV7-2	few	TRBJ2-7	CASSPQSLAGTWYF	TGTGCCAGCAGCCCCCAAAGCCTAGCGGGGACGTGGTACTTC
NA	TRBV10-1	NA	TRBJ2-1	CASSDGDEQFF	TGCGCCAGCAGTGACGGGGATGAGCAGTTCTTC